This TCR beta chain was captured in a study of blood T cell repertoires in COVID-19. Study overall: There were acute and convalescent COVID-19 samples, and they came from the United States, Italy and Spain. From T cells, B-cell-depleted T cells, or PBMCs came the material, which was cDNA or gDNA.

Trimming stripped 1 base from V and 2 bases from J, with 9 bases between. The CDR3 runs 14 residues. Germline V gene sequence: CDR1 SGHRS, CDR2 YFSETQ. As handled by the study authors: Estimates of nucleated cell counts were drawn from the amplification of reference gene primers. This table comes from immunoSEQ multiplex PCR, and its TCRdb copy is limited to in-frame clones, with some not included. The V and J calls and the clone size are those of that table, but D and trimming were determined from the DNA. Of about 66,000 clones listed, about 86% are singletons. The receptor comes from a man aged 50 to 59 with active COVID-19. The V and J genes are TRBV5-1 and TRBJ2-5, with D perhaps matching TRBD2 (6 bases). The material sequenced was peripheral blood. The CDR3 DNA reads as TGCGCCAGCAGCTTGATGGCGGGACAAGAGACCCAGTACTTC. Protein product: CASSLMAGQETQYF. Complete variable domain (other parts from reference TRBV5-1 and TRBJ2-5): KAGVTQTPRYLIKTRGQQVTLSCSPISGHRSVSWYQQTPGQGLQFLFEYFSETQRNKGNFPGRFSGRQFSNSRSEMNVSTLELGDSALYLCASSLMAGQETQYFGPGTRLLVL.